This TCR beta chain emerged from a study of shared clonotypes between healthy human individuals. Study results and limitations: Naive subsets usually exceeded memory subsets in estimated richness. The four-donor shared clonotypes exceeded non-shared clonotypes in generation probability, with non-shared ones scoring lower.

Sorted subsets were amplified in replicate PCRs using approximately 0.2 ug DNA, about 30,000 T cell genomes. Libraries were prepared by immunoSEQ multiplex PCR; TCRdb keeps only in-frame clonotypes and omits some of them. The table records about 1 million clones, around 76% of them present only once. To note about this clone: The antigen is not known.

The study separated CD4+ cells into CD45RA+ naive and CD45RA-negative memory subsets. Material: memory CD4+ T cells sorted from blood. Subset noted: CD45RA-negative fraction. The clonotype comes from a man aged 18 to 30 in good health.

CDR3 DNA: TGTGCCAGCAGCGTAGGGCCTAGCGGAAACTACGAGCAGTACTTC. It encodes CASSVGPSGNYEQYF. V usage is TRBV9 and J usage is TRBJ2-7; TRBD2 matches at 7 bases. Germline loops: CDR1 SGDLS, CDR2 YYNGEE. J lost 3 bases, V lost 0 bases, and 6 bases had no gene match. The CDR3 spans 15 residues.